This T cell receptor beta chain was sequenced for a study of PD-1 blockade in classical Hodgkin lymphoma. Findings of the study overall: Partial responders and progressors had significantly lower baseline TCR diversity.

There was relapse after autologous stem cell transplantation in every patient, and there was variation in brentuximab vedotin exposure. Each best response was a complete response, a partial response or progressive disease. In regard to this clone: Its antigen is unidentified.

The method was immunoSEQ multiplex PCR; TCRdb's version includes in-frame clones alone and lacks a portion of them. The profile shows tens of thousands of clones, around 80% of them singletons. The material was peripheral blood mononuclear cells (PBMCs), obtained before the second cycle of nivolumab. The TCR comes from a human donor with classical Hodgkin lymphoma.

CDR3: CASSQGGTGGFGELFF. The CDR3 bases are TGTGCCAGCAGCCAGGGCGGGACAGGGGGTTTCGGGGAGCTGTTTTTT. The J gene is TRBJ2-2, the V gene TRBV4-2; 11 nucleotides align to TRBD1. The J segment lost 7 bases and the V segment lost 3 bases, leaving 7 bases of the junction unmatched. The CDR3 extends over 16 amino acids. Germline CDR1 LGHNA, CDR2 YNFKEQ.